The clone carrying this T cell receptor (beta chain) has just a few counts. Antigen: not known. The table came from immunoSEQ multiplex PCR; TCRdb's copy has only in-frame clones and leaves some out. Of over 150,000 clones listed, roughly 94% are singletons. This sample is part of a study of T cell responses to AZD1222 COVID-19 vaccine. CDR1 and CDR2 (germline): SNHLY, FYNNEI. The CDR3 has 15 amino acids. Trimming cost V 3 bases and J 7 bases; bases outside gene matches: 12. Study-level results: Unmutated variant regions are reportedly the target of nearly half of TCRs that are spike-specific.

Second doses were pooled across both intervals (about 4 or about 12 weeks). Sequencing used peripheral blood, obtained 28 days after the second AZD1222 dose. The chain has TRBV2 and TRBJ2-7; the match to TRBD1 covers 7 bases. The clonotype was recovered from an adult who received the AZD1222 COVID-19 vaccine. CDR3: CASSDWDRGPGEQYF. CDR3 nucleotides: TGTGCCAGCAGTGACTGGGACAGAGGACCCGGGGAGCAGTACTTC.